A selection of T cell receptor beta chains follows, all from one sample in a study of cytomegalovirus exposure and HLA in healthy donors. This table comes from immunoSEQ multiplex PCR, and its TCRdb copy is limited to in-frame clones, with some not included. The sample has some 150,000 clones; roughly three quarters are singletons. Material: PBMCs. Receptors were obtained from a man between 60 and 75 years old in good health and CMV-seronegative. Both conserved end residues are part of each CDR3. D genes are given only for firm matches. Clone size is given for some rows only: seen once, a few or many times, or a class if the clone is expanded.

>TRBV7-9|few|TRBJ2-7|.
CASSLSSARGLYEQYF
TGTGCCAGCAGCTTATCCTCAGCGAGAGGGCTCTACGAGCAGTACTTC
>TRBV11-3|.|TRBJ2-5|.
CASSRQGLLETQYF
TGTGCCAGCAGCCGGCAGGGGCTCCTCGAGACCCAGTACTTC
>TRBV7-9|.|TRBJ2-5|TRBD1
CASSYTTDREETQYF
TGTGCCAGCAGCTATACCACAGACAGGGAAGAGACCCAGTACTTC
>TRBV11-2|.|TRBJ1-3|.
CASRVRQYSSGNTIYF
TGTGCCAGCAGGGTGCGACAGTATAGCTCTGGAAACACCATATATTTT
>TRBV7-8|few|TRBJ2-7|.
CASSPERRAYEQYF
TGTGCCAGCAGCCCCGAGCGGAGGGCCTACGAGCAGTACTTC
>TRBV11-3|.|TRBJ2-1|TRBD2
CASSLFGGSDNEQFF
TGTGCCAGCAGCTTATTTGGCGGGAGCGACAATGAGCAGTTCTTC
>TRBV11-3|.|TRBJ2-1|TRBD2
CASSKWGGNSYNEQFF
TGTGCCAGCAGCAAGTGGGGGGGGAATTCCTACAATGAGCAGTTCTTC
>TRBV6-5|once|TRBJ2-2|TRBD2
CASGQASGVTGELFF
TGTGCCAGCGGTCAGGCTAGCGGGGTGACCGGGGAGCTGTTTTTT
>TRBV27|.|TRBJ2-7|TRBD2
CASSPQGLAGVHEQYF
TGTGCCAGCAGTCCCCAGGGACTAGCGGGGGTTCACGAGCAGTACTTC
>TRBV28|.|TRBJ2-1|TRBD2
CASSPRLGLAGLSSYNEQFF
TGTGCCAGCAGTCCGCGCCTGGGACTAGCGGGACTAAGCTCCTACAATGAGCAGTTCTTC
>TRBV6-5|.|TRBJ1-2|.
CASSNRGNYGYTF
TGTGCCAGCAGCAACCGGGGGAACTATGGCTACACCTTC
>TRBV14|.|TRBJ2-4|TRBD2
CASSPGGSLTKNIQYF
TGTGCCAGCAGCCCGGGCGGGAGCTTAACCAAAAACATTCAGTACTTC
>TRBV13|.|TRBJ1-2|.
CASSLYSSNYGYTF
TGTGCCAGCAGCTTGTACAGCAGTAACTATGGCTACACCTTC
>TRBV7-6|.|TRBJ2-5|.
CASSLSGQETQYF
TGTGCCAGCAGCTTAAGCGGCCAAGAGACCCAGTACTTC
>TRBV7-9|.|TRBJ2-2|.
CASSPEGTGELFF
TGTGCCAGCAGCCCCGAGGGCACCGGGGAGCTGTTTTTT
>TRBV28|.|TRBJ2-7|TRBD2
CASSLWGTSGYEQYF
TGTGCCAGCAGTTTATGGGGGACTAGCGGGTACGAGCAGTACTTC
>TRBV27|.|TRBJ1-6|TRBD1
CARDRAVTLHF
TGTGCCCGCGACAGGGCTGTCACCCTCCACTTT
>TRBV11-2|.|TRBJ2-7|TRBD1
CASSLDRASYEQYF
TGTGCCAGCAGTTTGGACAGGGCATCCTACGAGCAGTACTTC
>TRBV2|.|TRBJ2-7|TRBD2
CASSPRTSGSYEQYF
TGTGCCAGCAGTCCGAGGACTAGCGGTTCCTACGAGCAGTACTTC
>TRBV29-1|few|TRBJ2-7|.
CSVGQGIGYEQYF
TGCAGCGTTGGGCAGGGGATCGGCTACGAGCAGTACTTC
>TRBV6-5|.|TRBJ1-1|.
CASSYSTEGSAFF
TGTGCCAGCAGTTACTCGACCGAGGGATCAGCTTTCTTT
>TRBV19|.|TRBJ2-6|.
CASNRGVSGANVLTF
TGTGCCAGTAATCGAGGAGTTTCTGGGGCCAACGTCCTGACTTTC
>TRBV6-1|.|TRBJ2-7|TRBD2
CASSESGGPEQYF
TGTGCCAGCAGTGAATCGGGAGGTCCCGAGCAGTACTTC
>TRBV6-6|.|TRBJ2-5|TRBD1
CASTRTGGPGETQYF
TGTGCCAGCACTCGGACAGGGGGACCTGGAGAGACCCAGTACTTC
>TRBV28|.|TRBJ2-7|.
CASSLVPPYEQYF
TGTGCCAGCAGTTTAGTCCCCCCGTACGAGCAGTACTTC
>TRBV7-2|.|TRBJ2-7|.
CASSLESGADYEQYF
TGTGCCAGCAGCTTAGAGTCAGGAGCGGACTACGAGCAGTACTTC
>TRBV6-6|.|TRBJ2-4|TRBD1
CASSSQGTSAKNIQYF
TGTGCCAGCAGTTCACAGGGGACCTCAGCCAAAAACATTCAGTACTTC
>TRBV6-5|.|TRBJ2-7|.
CASSYSKLPPRGEQYF
TGTGCCAGCAGTTACTCGAAACTCCCCCCCCGGGGCGAGCAGTACTTC
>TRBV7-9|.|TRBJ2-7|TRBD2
CSSSLLSGTSTYEQYF
TGTTCCAGCAGCTTATTATCCGGGACTAGTACCTACGAGCAGTACTTC
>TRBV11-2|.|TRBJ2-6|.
CASSSLSGANVLTF
TGTGCCAGCAGCTCACTCTCTGGGGCCAACGTCCTGACTTTC